This T cell receptor (beta chain) is from a study of blood T cell repertoires in COVID-19. Study summary: Samples came from the United States, Italy and Spain, spanning acute and convalescent COVID-19. Nucleic acid was either cDNA or gDNA, and it came from T cells, B-cell-depleted T cells, or PBMCs.

As handled by the study authors: Estimation of nucleated cell counts relied on the amplification of reference gene primers. The assay was immunoSEQ multiplex PCR, and TCRdb's table has in-frame clones only and misses some. Clonal size and the V and J genes are those of that table, whereas D and trimming came from the DNA. The table lists 150,000 to 200,000 clones, 79% of them singletons. The CDR3 is made up of 12 amino acids. Germline V gene data show CDR1 as SGHNT and CDR2 as YENEEA. Deletions cut 5 bases from V and 2 bases from J, with 5 bases between. This clone was seen a handful of times. This rearrangement joins TRBV11-3 to TRBJ2-3; unclear D gene. This TCR came from a man aged 55 to 69 with active or convalescent COVID-19. Sequencing input: peripheral blood. The CDR3 here is CASSPHTDTQYF. The CDR3 region has the DNA TGTGCCAGCAGCCCCCACACAGATACGCAGTATTTT.